The rows below give T cell receptor beta chains drawn from one sample of a study of CD8 T cells in acute hepatitis C reinfection. Some clones are missing from TCRdb's copy, which holds only in-frame ones; the method was immunoSEQ multiplex PCR. The sample consists of some 38,000 clones, around nine tenths of them appearing once. The sample consisted of naive CD8+ T cells from PBMCs. These receptors all come from a man aged 30 to 39 with chronic hepatitis C. Each CDR3 is given with its conserved first and last residue. The order of the fields is V gene, clone size, J gene, D gene, CDR3 DNA, CDR3 protein. D genes are given only for firm matches. Size is omitted from some rows. Given values are once, few, many or a class for expanded clones.

TRBV21-1	once	TRBJ1-4	.	TGTGCCAGCAGCATCAGACAGGGGGTTAATGAAAAACTGTTTTTT	CASSIRQGVNEKLFF
TRBV6-1	.	TRBJ2-4	.	TGTGCCAGCCACTCCTTTCGTGGGGCGACAGTTCAGTACTTC	CASHSFRGATVQYF
TRBV11-2	.	TRBJ2-7	TRBD2	TGTGCCAGCAGCGCGGGAGGGCTAGTAGATTCGTACGAGCAGTACTTC	CASSAGGLVDSYEQYF
TRBV9	.	TRBJ2-1	.	TGTGCCAGCAGCGTAGAGGGGGCCTACAATGAGCAGTTCTTC	CASSVEGAYNEQFF
TRBV11-3	.	TRBJ1-5	TRBD1	TGTGCCAGCAGATCACAGGGGGTGGGACAGCCCCAGCATTTT	CASRSQGVGQPQHF
TRBV11-1	once	TRBJ2-7	TRBD2	TGTGCCAGCAGCTCGGGGGGAACCTACGAGCAGTACTTC	CASSSGGTYEQYF
TRBV9	.	TRBJ1-2	.	TGTGCCAGCAGCGCGGGAAATAAGCCCATTAACTATGGCTACACCTTC	CASSAGNKPINYGYTF
TRBV27	.	TRBJ1-2	.	TGTGCCAGCAGTTTATCGATATCGGGGGCTCACATCTATGGCTACACCTTC	CASSLSISGAHIYGYTF
TRBV14	.	TRBJ2-5	TRBD1	TGTGCCAGCAGCCACTGGGACAGGGAAGAGACCCAGTACTTC	CASSHWDREETQYF
TRBV9	.	TRBJ1-1	.	TGTGCCAGCAGCGTAGGAGGGGTTAGCACTGAAGCTTTCTTT	CASSVGGVSTEAFF
TRBV27	.	TRBJ2-7	TRBD1	TGTGCCAGCAGCCCGGGACAGAACTACGAGCAGTACTTC	CASSPGQNYEQYF
TRBV11-2	.	TRBJ1-2	.	TGTGCCGTAATGGCCCAGACAGGAAACTATGGCTACACCTTC	CAVMAQTGNYGYTF
TRBV29-1	.	TRBJ1-1	.	TGCAGCGTTGCGCAGGGTTTCGGTGAAGCTTTCTTT	CSVAQGFGEAFF
TRBV19	.	TRBJ2-7	.	TGTGCCAGTAGTTGGGGGTCCGGACCCTACGAGCAGTACTTC	CASSWGSGPYEQYF
TRBV6-1	.	TRBJ2-5	TRBD2	TGTGCCAGCCGTGTAGCGGGAGGGTTTGCAGAGACCCAGTACTTC	CASRVAGGFAETQYF
TRBV18	.	TRBJ1-2	.	TGTGCCAGCTCACCCGCGCCTCTAGCTAACTATGGCTACACCTTC	CASSPAPLANYGYTF
TRBV5-4	.	TRBJ2-7	.	TGTGCCAGCAGCTTGGGGGAGAGCTCCTACGAGCAGTACTTC	CASSLGESSYEQYF
TRBV29-1	.	TRBJ1-2	TRBD1	TGCAGCGTTGGGGGCACAGGGGGTCCTGGCTACACCTTC	CSVGGTGGPGYTF
TRBV6-5	.	TRBJ2-7	.	TGTGCCAGCAGTTACTCACGCTACGAGCAGTACTTC	CASSYSRYEQYF
TRBV7-8	.	TRBJ2-1	.	TGTGCCAGCAGTCCTGACTGGGAATCCTACAATGAGCAGTTCTTC	CASSPDWESYNEQFF
TRBV6-5	once	TRBJ1-1	.	TGTGCCAGCAGTTACGGCGGACTCACTGAAGCTTTCTTT	CASSYGGLTEAFF
TRBV19	few	TRBJ1-5	.	TGTGCCAGTAGTCTAAGGGGAAATCAGCCCCAGCATTTT	CASSLRGNQPQHF
TRBV4-3	.	TRBJ2-2	.	TGCGCCAGCAGCCAAGCCCTAGACGACGTTGGCACCGGGGAGCTGTTTTTT	CASSQALDDVGTGELFF
TRBV15	.	TRBJ2-1	.	TGTGCCACCAGCAGCCGGACAGAAAAGTTCTTC	CATSSRTEKFF
TRBV9	.	TRBJ2-7	TRBD1	TGTGCCAGCAGCGAGACAGGGGGATCCAGCGAGCAGTACTTC	CASSETGGSSEQYF
TRBV6-1	.	TRBJ2-1	.	TGTGCCAGCAGTAACGGCAATGAGCAGTTCTTC	CASSNGNEQFF
TRBV7-9	.	TRBJ2-7	.	TGTGCCAGCAGCCCCAATCTTTACGAGCAGTACTTC	CASSPNLYEQYF
TRBV2	.	TRBJ2-1	.	TGTGCCAGCAGTGAGGTGGGGGGGCCTAGCTCCTACAATGAGCAGTTCTTC	CASSEVGGPSSYNEQFF
TRBV5-8	.	TRBJ2-5	TRBD2	TGTGCCACCGATTACGGACTAGCGGGGTCAGAGACCCAGTACTTC	CATDYGLAGSETQYF
TRBV7-9	.	TRBJ2-7	.	TGTGCCAGCAGCTCAAACCCCTTAGGAGTTTCTTTCTGGGAGCAGTACTTC	CASSSNPLGVSFWEQYF
TRBV14	.	TRBJ1-4	.	TGTGCCAGCAGCCCCCGGGACCTTGGGCGGCTGTTTTTT	CASSPRDLGRLFF
TRBV30	few	TRBJ1-1	.	TGTGCCTCCAACTTAGTTAACCGGGACACTGAAGCTTTCTTT	CASNLVNRDTEAFF
TRBV2	few	TRBJ1-2	.	TGTGCCAGCAGTGAATTGACAGAGCTTTATGGCTACACCTTC	CASSELTELYGYTF
TRBV29-1	.	TRBJ2-2	.	TGCAGCGTTGAAGAGGAAAACACCGGGGAGCTGTTTTTT	CSVEEENTGELFF
TRBV27	.	TRBJ2-7	TRBD2	TGTGCCAGCAGTTTGGTAGCGGGGGCCTACGAGCAGTACTTC	CASSLVAGAYEQYF